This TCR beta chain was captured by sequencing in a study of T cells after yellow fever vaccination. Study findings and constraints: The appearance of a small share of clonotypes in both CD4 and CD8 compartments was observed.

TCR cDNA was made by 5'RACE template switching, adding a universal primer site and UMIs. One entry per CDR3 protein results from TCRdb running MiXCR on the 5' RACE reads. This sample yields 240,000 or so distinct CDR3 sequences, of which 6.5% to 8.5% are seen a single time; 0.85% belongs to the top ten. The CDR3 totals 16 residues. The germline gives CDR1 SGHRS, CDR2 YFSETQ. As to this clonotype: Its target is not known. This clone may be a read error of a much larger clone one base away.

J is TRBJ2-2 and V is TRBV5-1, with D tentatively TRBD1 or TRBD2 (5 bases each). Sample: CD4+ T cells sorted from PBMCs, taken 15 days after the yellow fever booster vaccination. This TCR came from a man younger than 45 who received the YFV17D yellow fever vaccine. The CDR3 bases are TGCGCCATCAGCTCATCAGGGACGCCGGACACCGGGGAGCTGTTTTTT. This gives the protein CAISSSGTPDTGELFF. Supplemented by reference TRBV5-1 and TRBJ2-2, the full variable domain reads KAGVTQTPRYLIKTRGQQVTLSCSPISGHRSVSWYQQTPGQGLQFLFEYFSETQRNKGNFPGRFSGRQFSNSRSEMNVSTLELGDSALYLCAISSSGTPDTGELFFGEGSRLTVL.